Each of the 15 T cell receptor beta chains below was sequenced from the same sample in a study of blood T cell repertoires in COVID-19. The protocol was immunoSEQ multiplex PCR, while the TCRdb copy is restricted to in-frame clones and leaves out a portion. The sample has roughly 400,000 clones, under 90% seen once. Material for sequencing was PBMCs or T cells enriched from blood (not recorded which). The receptors shown here come from a woman aged 25 to 39 who had recovered from COVID-19.

The rearrangement uses TRBV6-5 and TRBJ1-1, with 8 bases matching TRBD1. V lost 8 bases, J lost 5 bases, and 10 bases stayed unmatched. The CDR3 sequence is 14 residues long. The germline gives CDR1 MNHEY, CDR2 SVGAGI. The CDR3 coding sequence is TGTGCCAGCGGACAGGGAGATGGTGTTACTGAAGCTTTCTTT. This sequence encodes CASGQGDGVTEAFF.

On this clone: Other DNA variants within this sample encode the same CDR3. This chain links TRBV30 with TRBJ1-1, with D hard to call. V was cut by 0 bases and J by 2 bases, with 7 bases left in between. The CDR3 covers 13 residues. CDR1 and CDR2 (germline): GTSNPN, SVGIG (reference sequence). This chain's CDR3 is CAWSVRGNTEAFF. DNA of the CDR3: TGTGCCTGGAGTGTACGGGGAAACACTGAAGCTTTCTTT.

For the CDR3, the DNA is TGTGCCATCACCGGACTAGCCGAACGTGAGCAGTTCTTC. Its translation: CAITGLAEREQFF. The chain couples TRBV10-3 to TRBJ2-1; 8 bases agree with TRBD2. The CDR3 is 13 amino acids. J gave up 9 bases and V 7 bases, and 8 bases lay outside the gene matches. The V gene's germline CDR1 is ENHRY and CDR2 SYGVKD.

This clone was seen a handful of times. V gene TRBV7-9 combines with J gene TRBJ2-1, with D perhaps TRBD1 (6 bases). The germline V gene has CDR1 SEHNR and CDR2 FQNEAQ (reference sequence). With 5 bases removed from V and 6 bases from J, the gap between germline ends came to 17 bases. CDR3 length: 15 residues. This CDR3 reads CASSAIGTYSNEQFF. Written as DNA, the CDR3 is TGTGCCAGCAGCGCCATCGGGACATATTCCAATGAGCAGTTCTTC.

The J gene is TRBJ2-3, the V gene TRBV5-6, with D perhaps matching TRBD1 (5 bases). The germline V gene has CDR1 SGHDT and CDR2 YYEEEE. The V end was cut by 3 bases, the J end by 0 bases, with 8 bases between. The CDR3 runs to 14 residues. CDR3 region: CASSYGASTDTQYF. As DNA, the CDR3 is TGTGCCAGCAGCTATGGGGCAAGCACAGATACGCAGTATTTT.

The chain has TRBV28 and TRBJ1-1; possible D gene TRBD1, 6 bases. Germline CDR1 MDHEN, CDR2 SYDVKM. The CDR3 is 14 residues long. Trimming removed 3 bases from V and 5 bases from J, with 13 bases in between. The DNA for the CDR3 is TGTGCCAGCAGTTTCAGGGGCCTGGAAACTGAAGCTTTCTTT. This codes for CASSFRGLETEAFF.

The gene calls are TRBV10-3 and TRBJ1-1; D is uncertain. V was clipped by 6 bases and J by 1 base, with 6 bases between them. The germline CDR1 and CDR2 sequences are ENHRY and SYGVKD. The length of the CDR3 is 12 residues. Here the CDR3 reads CAIRPGNTEAFF. CDR3 DNA sequence: TGTGCCATCAGACCGGGGAACACTGAAGCTTTCTTT.

Comment on this clone: Within the sample, other DNA sequences also encode this same CDR3. V gene TRBV18 combines with J gene TRBJ1-1; tentatively, D is TRBD1 (5 bases). CDR1 and CDR2 from the germline V gene are KGHSH and LQKENI. CDR3 length: 13 amino acids. The V gene lost 4 bases and the J gene lost 1 base, with 7 bases spanning the gap. The CDR3 region is CASSQDRNTEAFF. In nucleotides, the CDR3 is TGTGCCAGCTCACAAGACAGGAACACTGAAGCTTTCTTT. Together with reference TRBV18 and TRBJ1-1, the CDR3 gives the full variable domain: NAGVMQNPRHLVRRRGQEARLRCSPMKGHSHVYWYRQLPEEGLKFMVYLQKENIIDESGMPKERFSAEFPKEGPSILRIQQVVRGDSAAYFCASSQDRNTEAFFGQGTRLTVV.

The chain carries TRBV14 and TRBJ2-2; 7 nucleotides agree with TRBD1. Germline V gene sequence: CDR1 SGHDN, CDR2 FVKESK. The CDR3 extends over 17 amino acids. The ends lost 3 bases at V and 1 base at J; junction bases unmatched: 8. The CDR3 bases are TGTGCCAGCAGCCACATCCGACAGGGCTGGAACACCGGGGAGCTGTTTTTT. Protein: CASSHIRQGWNTGELFF. Together with reference TRBV14 and TRBJ2-2, the CDR3 gives the full variable domain: EAGVTQFPSHSVIEKGQTVTLRCDPISGHDNLYWYRRVMGKEIKFLLHFVKESKQDESGMPNNRFLAERTGGTYSTLKVQPAELEDSGVYFCASSHIRQGWNTGELFFGEGSRLTVL.

The chain recombines TRBV12-3 or TRBV12-4 with TRBJ1-1; a weak D match, TRBD1 (6 bases). The CDR3 totals 13 residues. Trimming shortened V by 5 bases and J by 4 bases, and 11 bases separated the two germline ends. Written as DNA, the CDR3 is TGTGCCAGCAGTGCCTTGACAGGCACTGAAGCTTTCTTT. Encoded protein: CASSALTGTEAFF.

The rearrangement uses TRBV12-3 or TRBV12-4 and TRBJ1-2; a weak D match, TRBD1 (5 bases). The CDR3 consists of 13 residues. V lost 6 bases and J lost 4, with 12 bases in between. CDR3 region: CASRPLGVYGYTF. The CDR3 DNA is TGTGCCAGCAGGCCTTTAGGGGTCTATGGCTACACCTTC.

The rearrangement joins TRBV4-1 to TRBJ1-1; D perhaps matches TRBD1 (6 bases). The CDR3 loop spans 16 amino acids. Germline values: CDR1 MGHRA, CDR2 YSYEKL. Trimming left V 2 bases short and J 2 bases short, with 15 bases between. The CDR3 is CASSQPPGTINTEAFF. The CDR3 nucleotides are TGCGCCAGCAGCCAACCTCCAGGGACAATTAACACTGAAGCTTTCTTT.

The genes are TRBV11-1 and TRBJ2-1; the D gene is possibly TRBD1 (6 bases). Trimming removed 5 bases from V and 4 bases from J, with 18 bases in between. This CDR3 region has 16 residues. Germline V CDR1 and CDR2: SGHAT, FQDESV (reference sequence). CDR3 sequence reads: CASSPRGTGYYNEQFF. The CDR3, as DNA: TGTGCCAGCAGCCCACGGGGAACAGGGTATTACAATGAGCAGTTCTTC.

This rearrangement joins TRBV12-5 to TRBJ2-3, with TRBD1 matching 10 bases. The junction had 4 bases not matched to a gene; V was cut back by 1 base and J by 6 bases. CDR1 LGHNT and CDR2 FRNRAP come from the germline V gene. CDR3 size: 15 residues. The chain's CDR3 is CASGLAGDRGDTQYF. The CDR3 DNA follows: TGTGCTAGTGGTTTGGCAGGGGACAGGGGCGATACGCAGTATTTT.

This rearrangement joins TRBV7-9 to TRBJ2-1; D gene ambiguous. V shed 1 base and J shed 10 bases, with 14 bases lying between them. This CDR3 is 14 amino acids long. Germline V lookup: CDR1 SEHNR, CDR2 FQNEAQ (reference sequence). CDR3 protein: CASSLGASLREQFF. In nucleotides, the CDR3 is TGTGCCAGCAGCTTAGGGGCCTCGTTAAGGGAGCAGTTCTTC. Variable domain in full (rest from reference TRBV7-9 and TRBJ2-1): DTGVSQNPRHKITKRGQNVTFRCDPISEHNRLYWYRQTLGQGPEFLTYFQNEAQLEKSRLLSDRFSAERPKGSFSTLEIQRTEQGDSAMYLCASSLGASLREQFFGPGTRLTVL.